The sequence of this T cell receptor (beta chain) was determined in a study of cytomegalovirus exposure and HLA in healthy donors. Study at large: HLA-typed donors were the source of approximately 80 million unique TCRs held in an early data release. Genetic ancestry analysis placed more than 80% of the roughly 400 donors that were genotyped in the Caucasian-associated cluster.

PCR was performed using 60 Vbeta and 13 Jbeta primers. The assay was immunoSEQ multiplex PCR, and TCRdb's table has in-frame clones only and misses some. This table lists around 60,000 clones. The V gene's germline CDR1 is SGHRS and CDR2 YFSETQ. The V and J ends lost 3 bases and 4 bases, in that order; junction bases with no gene match: 5. The CDR3 extends over 14 amino acids. Study conclusions and caveats: TCR beta chains associated with HLA were, in a later analysis, more clonally expanded than equally common others.

Remarks on this clone: Its antigen is not identified.

This clonotype was obtained from a woman under 30 in good health and CMV-seronegative. Sequences were obtained from PBMCs. The V call is TRBV5-1, the J call TRBJ2-3; 7 bases are a match to TRBD1. In DNA, the CDR3 is TGCGCCAGCAGCTCTACAGGGGAGTCAGATACGCAGTATTTT. Protein product: CASSSTGESDTQYF.